Below, 2 T cell receptor beta chains from the same sample are listed, as sequenced in a study of T cell responses to AZD1222 COVID-19 vaccine. Sequencing was performed with immunoSEQ multiplex PCR; in TCRdb, only in-frame clones are kept and a portion is missing. The table records tens of thousands of clones, about 80% of them present only once. The sequencing here drew on peripheral blood, taken 28 days after the second dose of the MenACWY control vaccine. The source is an adult who received the MenACWY meningococcal vaccine as a control.

The V gene is TRBV28, the J gene TRBJ2-7, with TRBD2 as a possible D gene (6 bases). The CDR3 totals 13 residues. V lost 6 bases and J 1 base, leaving 10 bases between the germline ends. Looked up from germline, CDR1 is MDHEN and CDR2 is SYDVKM. CDR3 in amino acids: CASRGLLSYEQYF. CDR3 bases: TGTGCCAGCAGGGGACTCCTTTCCTACGAGCAGTACTTC.

This clone was recorded once. CDR3 amino acids: CASSSLDKYEQYF. For the CDR3, the DNA is TGTGCCAGCAGTTCCCTAGACAAGTACGAGCAGTACTTC. This chain uses TRBV27 with TRBJ2-7; the D is unclear. The V gene's germline CDR1 is MNHEY and CDR2 SMNVEV (reference sequence). V gave up 4 bases and J gave up 4 bases, with 11 bases separating them. The CDR3 length is 13 residues.